The 6 T cell receptor beta chains listed next were all sequenced from one sample in a study of T cells in women clearing cervical HPV infection. The protocol was immunoSEQ multiplex PCR, while the TCRdb copy is restricted to in-frame clones and leaves out a portion. This repertoire includes under 35,000 clones. The material sequenced was blood buffy coat. The source of these receptors is a woman aged 18 to 75 with a cervical HPV16 infection that either progressed to CIN3+ or cleared (not recorded which).

As concerns this clone: The read terminates 3 residues ahead of where the CDR3 ends, so the germline J gene completes it. The chain uses TRBV5-6 and TRBJ2-2; D is unclear. Germline V gives CDR1 SGHDT, CDR2 YYEEEE. Trimming removed 1 base at V and 0 bases at J, with 4 bases between. This CDR3 is built from 14 residues. CDR3 DNA, as far as it was read: TGTGCCAGCAGCTTGACTGCGAACACCGGGGAG. Residues: CASSLTANTGE. The entire CDR3 protein reads CASSLTANTGELFF. The whole variable domain, remainder taken from reference TRBV5-6 and TRBJ2-2, is DAGVTQSPTHLIKTRGQQVTLRCSPKSGHDTVSWYQQALGQGPQFIFQYYEEEERQRGNFPDRFSGHQFPNYSSELNVNALLLGDSALYLCASSLTANTGELFFGEGSRLTVL.

A remark on this clone: The read stops 3 residues short of the end of the CDR3; the missing end is completed from the germline J gene. This chain links TRBV5-1 with TRBJ1-5; 8 bases align to TRBD1. The CDR3 has 18 amino acids. CDR1 SGHRS and CDR2 YFSETQ come from the germline V gene. Losses at the gene ends were 4 bases for V and 0 bases for J; bases not matched to a gene: 12. The sequenced CDR3 bases are TGCGCCAGCAGCGTAGCCCCGACAGGGGTCGATAGCAATCAGCCC. Translated, it gives CASSVAPTGVDSNQP. The full-length CDR3 reads as CASSVAPTGVDSNQPQHF.

Comments on this clone: The read terminates 3 residues before the CDR3 end, so the remaining end is supplied by the germline J gene. This chain connects TRBV5-1 to TRBJ2-1; 9 bases are shared with TRBD2. Germline CDR1 SGHRS, CDR2 YFSETQ. The V gene end was trimmed by 1 base and the J gene end by 4 bases; junction bases not matched to a gene: 3. CDR3 length: 15 amino acids. The CDR3 protein is CASSLQRGAYNEQFF. The sequenced part of the CDR3 DNA is TGCGCCAGCAGCTTGCAGCGGGGGGCATACAATGAG.

As concerns this clone: The sequence runs out 3 residues before the end of the CDR3; the remainder is reconstructed from the germline J gene. V usage is TRBV5-1 and J usage is TRBJ2-3; D is perhaps TRBD2 (5 bases). CDR1 SGHRS and CDR2 YFSETQ come from the germline V gene. The CDR3 runs to 14 residues. With 5 bases removed from V and 2 bases from J, the gap between germline ends came to 12 bases. The part of the CDR3 DNA that was read is TGCGCCAGCAGTGTGACTAACCCCACAGATACG. Protein: CASSVTNPTDT. The full-length CDR3 reads as CASSVTNPTDTQYF.

To note about this clone: The read ends 3 residues shy of where the CDR3 ends; the end is completed using the germline J gene. The chain joins TRBV2 to TRBJ2-7; TRBD1 matches at 10 bases. The J segment lost 4 bases and the V segment lost 6 bases, leaving 9 bases of the junction unmatched. CDR3 size: 15 residues. The germline V gene has CDR1 SNHLY and CDR2 FYNNEI. CDR3: CASSGGDRGRYEQYF. The sequenced part of the CDR3 DNA is TGTGCCAGCAGCGGGGGGGACAGGGGTAGGTACGAG.

About this clone: The read ends 3 residues before the CDR3 terminus; that terminus is restored from the germline J gene. This chain joins TRBV4-1 and TRBJ2-1; 9 bases are shared with TRBD2. The germline V gene encodes CDR1 MGHRA and CDR2 YSYEKL. V lost 3 bases and J lost 7; bases outside the gene matches: 4. This CDR3 region has 14 residues. CDR3 sequence: CASSQAGGKNEQFF. CDR3 DNA, as far as it was read: TGCGCCAGCAGCCAGGCGGGGGGGAAGAATGAG.